Below, one T cell receptor beta chain is given with its context. Its antigen remains unknown. Losses at the gene ends were 5 bases for V and 4 bases for J; bases not matched to a gene: 6. Germline CDR1 reads SGHTA; CDR2 reads FQGNSA. The CDR3 contains 16 residues. The entry originates in a study of vaccination and CD4 T cells after COVID-19. Study-wide background: Participants, all vaccine recipients, received two doses of either BNT162b2 or mRNA-1273.

Time point described: late sampling 161 to 241 days after vaccination in a few convalescent patients. Treatment of the sample: roughly nine-day PBMC culture with coronavirus spike peptide pools or control peptides (ViraFEST assay). Cultured CD4+ T cell DNA underwent sequencing with the Oncomine TCR Beta short-read assay. TCRdb re-analysed the PCR reads in MiXCR, keeping a single row per CDR3 protein. The sample holds around 27,000 distinct CDR3 sequences; 28% are singletons and the top ten take roughly 7.1%. Study results and caveats: Convalescent patients had 304 of 307 vaccine-specific clones showing spike mono-reactivity. Relatively small numbers of convalescent patients were studied, with no early post-infection timepoints included. A median of roughly 87% of reactive clones, in convalescent patients, became evident only post-vaccination.

V gene TRBV7-2 combines with J gene TRBJ2-3, with 13 bases lining up with TRBD2. Source: CD4+ T cells from blood, cultured in vitro, taken about 7 months after SARS-CoV-2 vaccination. This TCR was sampled from a human donor who had recovered from COVID-19. The CDR3 sequence is CASSLGTSGTADTQYF. Here the CDR3 DNA reads TGTGCCAGCAGCCTGGGGACTAGCGGGACCGCAGATACGCAGTATTTT.